The sequence of this TCR beta chain was determined in a study of cytomegalovirus exposure and HLA in healthy donors. Both 60 Vbeta primers and 13 Jbeta primers went into the PCR. Libraries were prepared by immunoSEQ multiplex PCR; TCRdb keeps only in-frame clonotypes and omits some of them. The sample records more than 50,000 clones, around three quarters being singletons. There are 13 residues in the CDR3. Per germline, CDR1 SEHNR and CDR2 FQNEAQ (reference sequence). The ends were cut back, 2 bases at V and 5 bases at J, with 9 bases in the middle. Comments on this clone: Its antigen is unidentified.

Study results and caveats: TCR beta sequences numbering 15,000 to 20,000 were associated with HLA alleles at 0.05 false discovery rate in a later analysis. Reports showed the classifier diagnosing cytomegalovirus status with high specificity and sensitivity. Researchers counted 180 or so TCR beta chains as cytomegalovirus-associated.

The sequenced sample consisted of PBMCs. This receptor was obtained from a woman aged 50 to 60 in good health and CMV-seropositive. This chain joins TRBV7-9 and TRBJ1-1; weak D call: TRBD1 (5 bases). The CDR3 protein is CASSLYGGTEAFF. The CDR3 DNA reads as TGTGCCAGCAGCTTATACGGGGGGACTGAAGCTTTCTTT. The variable domain in full, completed from reference TRBV7-9 and TRBJ1-1, reads DTGVSQNPRHKITKRGQNVTFRCDPISEHNRLYWYRQTLGQGPEFLTYFQNEAQLEKSRLLSDRFSAERPKGSFSTLEIQRTEQGDSAMYLCASSLYGGTEAFFGQGTRLTVV.